The 18 T cell receptor beta chains listed next were all sequenced from one sample in a study of tumor and adjacent non-tumor tissue in lung cancer (dated by TCRdb to 2017 to 2018). RNA was extracted from bulk unsorted tissue and checked for quality with a NanoDrop ND-1000 and an Agilent 2100. Normal lung samples were distant non-tumor tissue taken more than 3 cm from the tumor edge. Library generation was performed with multiplex PCR. Data came from an Illumina HiSeq 2500. TCRbeta libraries were constructed through three rounds of nested PCR with primers (Table S4) according to protocols modified from ARM-PCR. Using fastp at Q25 and MiXCR, TCRdb reprocessed the public reads and kept productive beta chains. Each CDR3 protein appears once, grouped with its most common genes and DNA. The sample has roughly 45,000 distinct CDR3 sequences on record, roughly 60% of them singletons. The ten biggest clones cover 45% of the sample.

Sequencing was performed on distant non-tumor lung tissue. The receptors derive from a man aged 50 or older with non-small cell lung cancer.

This clonotype is a singleton in its sample. An end of the junction does not agree with germline; a read error may underlie this. This chain uses TRBV6-5 with TRBJ2-7; 14 nucleotides match TRBD2. The length of the CDR3 is 15 residues. The germline gives CDR1 MNHEY, CDR2 SVGAGI. CDR3 DNA: TGTGCCAGAAGTTACGGGACTAGCGGGAGCTACAAGCAGTACTTC. Amino acid sequence: CARSYGTSGSYKQYF.

Concerning this clonotype itself: The junction differs from germline at one of its ends, possibly a read error. The V gene is TRBV4-2, the J gene TRBJ2-1; 15 positions agree with TRBD2. The length of the CDR3 is 16 residues. Germline lookup yields CDR1 LGHNA and CDR2 YNFKEQ. CDR3 nucleotide sequence: TGTGCCAGCAGCCAAGATGGGACTAGCGGGGGGAATGAGCAGTTTTTC. It yields the protein CASSQDGTSGGNEQFF.

In this sample, this clonotype turned up a few times. The chain carries TRBV6-5 and TRBJ1-6; maybe TRBD1 (5 bases). Germline-derived CDR1 and CDR2 are MNHEY and SVGAGI. This CDR3 region has 16 residues. V shed 7 bases and J shed 2 bases, with 15 bases lying between them. The CDR3 DNA reads as TGTGCCAGCACAGGATCGAGGGGTACCTATAATTCACCCCTCCACTTT. Translation gives CASTGSRGTYNSPLHF.

Concerning this clonotype: This may be a read error, as it is one base from a much larger clone. This rearrangement joins TRBV28 to TRBJ1-4; tentative D call: TRBD1 (6 bases). V was clipped by 8 bases and J by 0 bases, with 13 bases between them. Germline assignment: CDR1 MDHEN and CDR2 SYDVKM. The CDR3 runs to 15 residues. DNA for the CDR3: TGTGCCAGCGGGAGGGGGTCGACAACTAATGAAAAACTGTTTTTT. Protein product: CASGRGSTTNEKLFF.

As concerns this clonotype: One junction end disagrees with the germline gene, perhaps due to a read error. The chain couples TRBV7-9 to TRBJ1-1; unclear D gene. There are 15 residues in the CDR3. Germline CDR1 is SEHNR and CDR2 is FQNEAQ (reference sequence). The CDR3 coding sequence is TGTGCCAGCAACTTAGTGGTCTTGGGTGGTGGTGAAGCTTTCTTT. Its protein is CASNLVVLGGGEAFF.

A remark on this clonotype: A read error may produce the germline difference seen at one junction end. This chain connects TRBV5-5 to TRBJ1-6; D ambiguous. Germline loops: CDR1 SGHKS, CDR2 YYEKEE (reference sequence). The CDR3 covers 16 residues. CDR3 nucleotide sequence: TGTGCTAGCAGCCCAGTCGGGGAAACCTATAATTCACTCCTCCAGTTT. Its protein product is CASSPVGETYNSLLQF. Filled out from reference TRBV5-5 and TRBJ1-6, the complete variable domain reads DAGVTQSPTHLIKTRGQQVTLRCSPISGHKSVSWYQQVLGQGPQFIFQYYEKEERGRGNFPDRFSARQFPNYSSELNVNALLLGDSALYLCASSPVGETYNSLLQFGNGTRLTVT.

Regarding this clonotype: A much more abundant neighbour one base away suggests this may be a read error. The gene calls are TRBV20-1 and TRBJ2-7, with TRBD2 identical over 7 bases. Germline V gene data show CDR1 as DFQATT and CDR2 as SNEGSKA (reference sequence). The CDR3 length is 13 residues. The trim removed 4 bases at V and 5 bases at J, leaving 8 bases unmatched. The CDR3 coding sequence is TGCAGTGCTACCCGGTGGCTAGCGGACGAGCAGTACTTC. This sequence encodes CSATRWLADEQYF.

About this clonotype itself: The missing conserved phenylalanine or tryptophan at the end of this CDR3 makes a read error likely. It is unclear where the CDR3 begins or ends on the DNA, so no DNA is shown, and the CDR3 is as TCRdb lists it. The chain carries TRBV10-1 and TRBJ2-3; the D segment call TRBD2 is taken from the table without a DNA check. The CDR3 extends over 16 residues, inclusive of both ends. CDR1 is WNHNN and CDR2 is SYGVQD in the germline V gene (reference sequence). The CDR3: CASSETSGTYTDTQYS.

This rearrangement joins TRBV30 to TRBJ1-5, with D perhaps TRBD1 (6 bases). Trimming left V 5 bases short and J 5 bases short, with 19 bases between. The CDR3 has 15 residues. Looked up from germline, CDR1 is GTSNPN and CDR2 is SVGIG (reference sequence). In DNA form, the CDR3 reads TGTGCCTGGGATGAGGGACATGGCGGACATCAGCCCCAGCATTTT. It yields the protein CAWDEGHGGHQPQHF.

This clonotype was seen once. A much more abundant neighbour one base away suggests this may be a read error. The chain carries TRBV11-2 and TRBJ2-1; 10 bases are a match to TRBD1. Germline CDR1 and CDR2: SGHAT and FQNNGV. The CDR3 is 14 amino acids. The CDR3 reads CASSQDRGFNKQFF. The DNA for the CDR3 is TGTGCCAGCAGCCAGGACAGGGGGTTCAATAAGCAGTTCTTC.

A word on this clonotype: This sequence may be a read error, since a much larger clone differs from it by one base. This chain joins TRBV13 and TRBJ2-3; D unresolved. In germline, CDR1 is PRHDT, CDR2 FYEKMQ (reference sequence). Trimming pared 6 bases from V and 4 bases from J, leaving 14 bases between. This CDR3 spans 14 amino acids. The CDR3 protein is CASRHGPGSDTQYF. CDR3 in DNA: TGTGCCAGCAGGCACGGCCCAGGCTCAGATACGCAGTATTTT.

A note on this clonotype: This clone may be a read error of a much larger clone one base away. The chain employs TRBV24-1 and TRBJ2-2; weak D call: TRBD2 (6 bases). The CDR3 is 18 amino acids. The germline CDR1 and CDR2 sequences are KGHDR and SFDVKD. Trimming cost V 4 bases and J 6 bases, with 23 bases left between them. CDR3 sequence: CATSDGTSGWARAGELFF. CDR3 bases: TGTGCCACCAGTGACGGAACCAGCGGGTGGGCCCGTGCCGGGGAGCTGTTTTTT.

V usage is TRBV6-5 and J usage is TRBJ2-7, with 10 bases identical to TRBD1. This CDR3 region has 15 residues. Germline CDR1 MNHEY, CDR2 SVGAGI. In nucleotides, the CDR3 is TGTGTAAGCAGTTACATCGGACAGGGGGTCCACGAGCAGTACTTC. Its translation is CVSSYIGQGVHEQYF.

This clonotype was found many times. The J gene is TRBJ1-5, the V gene TRBV4-1; D remains unclear. V was clipped by 1 base and J by 2 bases, with 9 bases between them. CDR3 length equals 15 residues. In germline, CDR1 is MGHRA, CDR2 YSYEKL. In nucleotides, the CDR3 is TGCGCCAGCAGCCAAGGCCACTCCGGCAATCAGCCCCAGCATTTT. Translating gives CASSQGHSGNQPQHF.

Remarks on this clonotype: At one end, the junction sequence differs from germline, possibly due to a read error. The V gene is TRBV6-6, the J gene TRBJ1-3; TRBD1 might be the D (6 bases). The V gene's germline CDR1 is MNHNY and CDR2 SVGAGI (reference sequence). This CDR3 spans 15 amino acids. CDR3 protein: CASYQTGVSGNAIYF. The CDR3 DNA reads as TGTGCCAGCTACCAGACAGGAGTTTCTGGAAACGCCATATATTTT.

Notes on this clonotype: A much larger clone lies one base from this, so it may be a read error. The chain recombines TRBV11-2 with TRBJ1-1, with D maybe TRBD1 (6 bases). The CDR3 consists of 14 residues. Germline loops: CDR1 SGHAT, CDR2 FQNNGV. CDR3 sequence reads: CASNLGGANTEAFF. The CDR3 nucleotides read TGTGCCAGCAACTTAGGGGGGGCTAACACTGAAGCTTTCTTT.

Worth noting for this clonotype: A single base separates this from a much larger clone, so it may be a read error. V gene TRBV20-1 combines with J gene TRBJ1-5; perhaps TRBD1 as D (6 bases). V lost 1 base and J lost 13, with 17 bases in between. This CDR3 spans 13 amino acids. Germline V gene lookup returns CDR1 DFQATT and CDR2 SNEGSKA (reference sequence). CDR3 DNA sequence: TGCAGTGCTAGAGTGGGGGACACGGGTCCTCAGCATTTT. Its translation: CSARVGDTGPQHF.

With regard to this clonotype: Mismatch with germline at one junction end may stem from a read error. The gene calls are TRBV4-1 and TRBJ2-1, with D possibly TRBD2 on 6 matching bases. Germline assignment: CDR1 MGHRA and CDR2 YSYEKL. This CDR3 contains 18 residues. The CDR3 sequence is CTSSQAPGRAGGYNEQFF. CDR3 nucleotide sequence: TGCACCAGCAGCCAAGCCCCAGGTCGAGCGGGCGGATACAATGAGCAGTTCTTC.